Described below is a single T cell receptor beta chain sequence and its context. Sequenced by immunoSEQ multiplex PCR; TCRdb stores in-frame clones only, minus some. In the table there are about 200,000 clones, about three quarters of which are singletons. This sample was included in a study of blood T cell repertoires in COVID-19. Study as a whole: Researchers got acute and convalescent COVID-19 samples from the United States, Italy and Spain. PBMCs, B-cell-depleted T cells, or T cells were the source of the cDNA or gDNA that made up the material.

Source material: peripheral blood. This clonotype originated in a woman in her 70s with acute or convalescent COVID-19.

The CDR3 here is CASSHRPPAGDSYNEQFF. The CDR3 DNA follows: TGCGCCAGCAGCCACCGACCCCCGGCGGGGGACTCCTACAATGAGCAGTTCTTC. The chain couples TRBV4-1 to TRBJ2-1; the match to TRBD2 covers 7 bases. Losses at the gene ends were 3 bases for V and 0 bases for J; bases not matched to a gene: 11. Looked up from germline, CDR1 is MGHRA and CDR2 is YSYEKL. CDR3 size: 18 residues.